The clone carrying this T cell receptor (beta chain) has a handful of counts. TCRdb recomputed calls from the 5' RACE reads with MiXCR, one row per CDR3 protein. The sample includes about 70,000 distinct CDR3 sequences, about 5% of them seen just once. These data are taken from a study of early T cells in non-severe SARS-CoV-2 infection. The germline V gene encodes CDR1 SGHAT and CDR2 FQNNGV. Deletions cut 5 bases from V and 8 bases from J, with 9 bases between. The CDR3 consists of 11 residues. Material: whole blood, obtained at baseline. This chain uses TRBV11-2 with TRBJ1-2; D ambiguous. This receptor was identified in an adult who was a healthcare worker with PCR-confirmed SARS-CoV-2 infection or an uninfected control (not recorded which). CDR3 residues: CASSPYKGYTF. DNA for the CDR3: TGTGCCAGCAGCCCCTACAAGGGCTACACCTTC.